The rows below give T cell receptor beta chains drawn from one sample of a study of identical twins. TCRdb analysed the 5' RACE reads with MiXCR anew, one entry per CDR3 protein. The sample includes approximately 410,000 distinct CDR3 sequences, under 20% seen only once; the top ten take roughly an eighth. The specimen sequenced was naive T cells sorted from blood. Every receptor here comes from a man over 45 in good health. The conserved cysteine and the conserved F or W are not part of the CDR3 here. Clone size is shown for a subset of rows, as once, few, many or a class of expanded clone.

j_call: TRBJ2-3
v_call: TRBV6-2/TRBV6-3
clone_size: -
cdr3_aa: ASSDRGRTDTQY

j_call: TRBJ1-1
v_call: TRBV20-1
clone_size: few
cdr3_aa: SASRVAGQMNTEAF

j_call: TRBJ1-6
v_call: TRBV11-2
clone_size: few
cdr3_aa: ASSLVGVSSYNSPLH

j_call: TRBJ1-2
v_call: TRBV20-1
clone_size: few
cdr3_aa: STLMGGSGYYGYT

j_call: TRBJ2-7
v_call: TRBV4-2
clone_size: few
cdr3_aa: ASSQDLGAGGLEQY

j_call: TRBJ2-1
v_call: TRBV2
clone_size: many
cdr3_aa: ASSPPTRRFDEQF

j_call: TRBJ2-1
v_call: TRBV20-1
clone_size: -
cdr3_aa: SARDPLAGGPQGQF

j_call: TRBJ2-3
v_call: TRBV7-9
clone_size: -
cdr3_aa: ASSLSSQGWDTQY

j_call: TRBJ2-7
v_call: TRBV4-2
clone_size: -
cdr3_aa: ASSQVWQGGYEQY

j_call: TRBJ2-7
v_call: TRBV10-2
clone_size: few
cdr3_aa: ASSWTPGTSATYEQY

j_call: TRBJ1-2
v_call: TRBV15
clone_size: few
cdr3_aa: ATSREAGLNYGYT

j_call: TRBJ2-2
v_call: TRBV9
clone_size: many
cdr3_aa: ASSVMTSGSIGELF

j_call: TRBJ1-1
v_call: TRBV19
clone_size: -
cdr3_aa: ASSRRRVLGPNTEAF

j_call: TRBJ2-1
v_call: TRBV20-1
clone_size: many
cdr3_aa: SARDLGQTIYNEQF

j_call: TRBJ2-5
v_call: TRBV27
clone_size: few
cdr3_aa: ASRINWGQETQY

j_call: TRBJ2-3
v_call: TRBV20-1
clone_size: many
cdr3_aa: SARLARTDTQY

j_call: TRBJ2-3
v_call: TRBV28
clone_size: many
cdr3_aa: ASNLDLGSTDTQY

j_call: TRBJ2-5
v_call: TRBV11-2
clone_size: -
cdr3_aa: ASSLSLGEQETQY

j_call: TRBJ1-4
v_call: TRBV5-1
clone_size: few
cdr3_aa: ASSLAGTATNEKLF

j_call: TRBJ2-1
v_call: TRBV29-1
clone_size: -
cdr3_aa: SVDGTDYNEQF

j_call: TRBJ2-5
v_call: TRBV7-2
clone_size: few
cdr3_aa: ASSSGGAQETQY

j_call: TRBJ1-2
v_call: TRBV27
clone_size: few
cdr3_aa: ASSSTTPPLYGYT

j_call: TRBJ1-1
v_call: TRBV4-1
clone_size: many
cdr3_aa: ASSQVPPQNTEAF

j_call: TRBJ2-1
v_call: TRBV28
clone_size: few
cdr3_aa: ASSSQGTGSSYNEQF

j_call: TRBJ2-3
v_call: TRBV27
clone_size: few
cdr3_aa: ASRPSDGYTDTQY

j_call: TRBJ2-4
v_call: TRBV20-1
clone_size: many
cdr3_aa: SARIGSNLAKNIQY

j_call: TRBJ2-7
v_call: TRBV6-1
clone_size: few
cdr3_aa: ASSPFGAYEQY

j_call: TRBJ1-2
v_call: TRBV29-1
clone_size: -
cdr3_aa: SVEIGLGYT

j_call: TRBJ2-3
v_call: TRBV5-5
clone_size: -
cdr3_aa: ASSTVPDSPTDTQY

j_call: TRBJ2-7
v_call: TRBV15
clone_size: -
cdr3_aa: ATSRGNQDEQY

j_call: TRBJ1-6
v_call: TRBV19
clone_size: many
cdr3_aa: ASSRTVGLDSPLH

j_call: TRBJ1-5
v_call: TRBV3-1
clone_size: few
cdr3_aa: ASSQSDPHQPQH

j_call: TRBJ1-5
v_call: TRBV19
clone_size: -
cdr3_aa: ASSIDPRTRALGNQPQH

j_call: TRBJ1-2
v_call: TRBV6-1
clone_size: few
cdr3_aa: ASSEDSYYGYT

j_call: TRBJ2-1
v_call: TRBV7-2
clone_size: few
cdr3_aa: ASSLEGLAGGYEQF

j_call: TRBJ2-2
v_call: TRBV12-5
clone_size: -
cdr3_aa: ASGSRPGQGRTGELF

j_call: TRBJ2-1
v_call: TRBV7-9
clone_size: -
cdr3_aa: ASSLAGTDHNEQF